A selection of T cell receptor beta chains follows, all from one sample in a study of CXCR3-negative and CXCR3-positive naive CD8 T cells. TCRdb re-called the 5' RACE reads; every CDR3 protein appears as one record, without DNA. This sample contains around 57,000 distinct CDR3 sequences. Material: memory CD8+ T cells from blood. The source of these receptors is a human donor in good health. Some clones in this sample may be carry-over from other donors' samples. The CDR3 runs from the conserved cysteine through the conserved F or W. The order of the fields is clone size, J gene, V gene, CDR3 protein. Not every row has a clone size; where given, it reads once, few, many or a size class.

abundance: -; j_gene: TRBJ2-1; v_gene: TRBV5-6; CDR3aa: CASSLEAGSRLAEQFF
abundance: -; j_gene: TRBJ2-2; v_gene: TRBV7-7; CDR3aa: CASSFDSYTGELFF
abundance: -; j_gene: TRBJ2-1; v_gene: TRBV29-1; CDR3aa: CSVEDLVRGTYNEQFF
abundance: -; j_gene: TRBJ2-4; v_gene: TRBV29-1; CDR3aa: CSVGGLAGEAKNIQYF
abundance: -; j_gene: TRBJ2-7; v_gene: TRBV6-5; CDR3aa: CASSYGTGGYEQYF
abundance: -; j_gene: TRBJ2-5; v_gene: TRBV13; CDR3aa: CASSLADREGETQYF
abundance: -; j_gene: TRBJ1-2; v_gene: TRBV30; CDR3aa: CAWATGNPANGYTF
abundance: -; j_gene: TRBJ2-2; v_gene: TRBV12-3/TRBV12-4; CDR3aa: CASSPFLIGTGELFF
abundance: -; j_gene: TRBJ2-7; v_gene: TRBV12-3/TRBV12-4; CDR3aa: CASSSDRGGRYEQYF
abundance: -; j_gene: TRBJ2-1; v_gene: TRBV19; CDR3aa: CASSIIGYNEQFF
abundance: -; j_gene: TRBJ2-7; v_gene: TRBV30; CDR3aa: CAFGTGGSEQYF
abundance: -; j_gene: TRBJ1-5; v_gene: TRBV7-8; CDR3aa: CASSQGGAGVPQPQHF
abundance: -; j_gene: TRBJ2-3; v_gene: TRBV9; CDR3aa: CASSEQGVDTQYF
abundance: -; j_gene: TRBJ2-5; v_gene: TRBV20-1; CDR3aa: CSAYRDSPPGLALETQYF
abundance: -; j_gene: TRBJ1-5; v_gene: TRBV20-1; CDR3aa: CSATHAGDSQPQHF
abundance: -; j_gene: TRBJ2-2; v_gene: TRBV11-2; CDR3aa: CASRPGVSGGDTGELFF
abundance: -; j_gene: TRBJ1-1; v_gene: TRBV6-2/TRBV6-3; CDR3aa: CASSETGNTEAFF
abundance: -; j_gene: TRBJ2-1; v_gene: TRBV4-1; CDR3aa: CASSQIIRTHNEQSF
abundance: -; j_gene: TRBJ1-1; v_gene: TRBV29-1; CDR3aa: CSARGRGFTEAFF
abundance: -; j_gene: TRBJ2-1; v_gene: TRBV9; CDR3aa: CASSVGAGMLNEQFF
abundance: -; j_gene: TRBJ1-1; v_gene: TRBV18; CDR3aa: CASSLGSAGSHTEAFF
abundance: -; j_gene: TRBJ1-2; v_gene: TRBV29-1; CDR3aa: CSVEDQGAGGYGYTF
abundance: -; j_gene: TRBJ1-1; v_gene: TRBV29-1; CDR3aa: CSVDTDMNTEAFF
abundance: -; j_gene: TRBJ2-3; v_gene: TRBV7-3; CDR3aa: CASSAYPTDTQYF
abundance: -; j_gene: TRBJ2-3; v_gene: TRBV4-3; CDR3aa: CASSQDSLRTDTQYF
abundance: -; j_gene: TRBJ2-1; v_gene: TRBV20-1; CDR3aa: CSARDRGRESNEQFF
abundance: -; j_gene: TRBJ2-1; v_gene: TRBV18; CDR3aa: CASSPPVRGPTSKFF
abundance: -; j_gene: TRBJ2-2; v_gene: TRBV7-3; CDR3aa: CASSPWGANTGELFF
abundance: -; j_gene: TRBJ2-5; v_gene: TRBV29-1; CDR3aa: CSVTSSGGPQETQYF
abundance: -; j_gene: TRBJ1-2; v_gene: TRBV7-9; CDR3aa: CASSTANGWTYGYTF
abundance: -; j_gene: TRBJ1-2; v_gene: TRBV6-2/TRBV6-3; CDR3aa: CATRRANYGYTF
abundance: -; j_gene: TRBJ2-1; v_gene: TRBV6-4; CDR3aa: CASSPSSGGGYNEQFF
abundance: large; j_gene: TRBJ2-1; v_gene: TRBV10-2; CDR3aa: CASSEGLASNEQFF
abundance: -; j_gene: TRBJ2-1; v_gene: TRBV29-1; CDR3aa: CSVELGTLGGYNEQFF
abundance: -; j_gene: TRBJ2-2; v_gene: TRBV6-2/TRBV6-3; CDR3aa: CASSRGAHTGELFF
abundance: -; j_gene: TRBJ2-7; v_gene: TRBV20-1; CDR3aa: CSARDRQRSSYEQYF
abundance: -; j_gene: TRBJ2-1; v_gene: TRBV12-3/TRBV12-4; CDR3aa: CASSKGGRSYNEQFF
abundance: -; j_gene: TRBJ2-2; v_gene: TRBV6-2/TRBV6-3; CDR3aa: CASKQGPYTGELFF
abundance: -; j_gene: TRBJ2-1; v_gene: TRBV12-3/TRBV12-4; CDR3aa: CASSEGGPENEQFF
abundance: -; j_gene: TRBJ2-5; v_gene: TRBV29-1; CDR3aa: CSVGDVGDGVQETQYF
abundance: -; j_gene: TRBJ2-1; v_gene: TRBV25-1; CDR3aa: CASSERPTWTSASSYNEQFF
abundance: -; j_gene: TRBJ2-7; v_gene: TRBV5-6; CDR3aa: CASSFQTASPHEQYF
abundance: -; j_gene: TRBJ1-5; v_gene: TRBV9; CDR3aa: CASSVRGNQPQHF
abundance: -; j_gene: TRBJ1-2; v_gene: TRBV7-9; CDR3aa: CASSGTGQYGYTF
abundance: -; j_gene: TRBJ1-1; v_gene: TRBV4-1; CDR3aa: CASARGPDTEAFF
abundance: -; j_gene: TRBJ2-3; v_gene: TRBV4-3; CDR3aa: CASSLLGEDTQYF
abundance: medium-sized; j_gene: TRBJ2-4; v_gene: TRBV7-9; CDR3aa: CASSLTSKTSGRAGNIQYF
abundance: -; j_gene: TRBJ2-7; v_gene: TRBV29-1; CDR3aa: CSVELDTSSYEQYF
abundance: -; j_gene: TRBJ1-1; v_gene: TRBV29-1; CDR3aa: CSVVLGVRGTEAFF
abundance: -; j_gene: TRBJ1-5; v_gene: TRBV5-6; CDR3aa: CASSLALDQPQHF
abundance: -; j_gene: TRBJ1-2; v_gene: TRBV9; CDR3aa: CASSVDNRGNYGYTF
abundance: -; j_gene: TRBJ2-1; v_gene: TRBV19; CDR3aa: CASTGTGNEQFF
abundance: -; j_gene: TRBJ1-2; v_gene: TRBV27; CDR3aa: CASSTGTGYTF
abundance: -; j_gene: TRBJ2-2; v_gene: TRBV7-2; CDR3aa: CASSFSQGTGELFF
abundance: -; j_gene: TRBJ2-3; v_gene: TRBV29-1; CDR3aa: CSGEIGWTDTQYF